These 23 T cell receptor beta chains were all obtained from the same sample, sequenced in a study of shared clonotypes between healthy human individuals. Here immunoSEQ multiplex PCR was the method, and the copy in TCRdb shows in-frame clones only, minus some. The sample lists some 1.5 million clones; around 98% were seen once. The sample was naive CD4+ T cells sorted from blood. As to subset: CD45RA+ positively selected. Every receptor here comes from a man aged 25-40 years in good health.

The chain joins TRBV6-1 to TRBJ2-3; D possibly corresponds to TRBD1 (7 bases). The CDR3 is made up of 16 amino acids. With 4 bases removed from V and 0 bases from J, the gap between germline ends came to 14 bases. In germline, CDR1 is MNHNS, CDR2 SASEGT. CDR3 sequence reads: CASSVQGGASTDTQYF. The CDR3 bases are TGTGCCAGCAGTGTGCAGGGGGGAGCTAGCACAGATACGCAGTATTTT.

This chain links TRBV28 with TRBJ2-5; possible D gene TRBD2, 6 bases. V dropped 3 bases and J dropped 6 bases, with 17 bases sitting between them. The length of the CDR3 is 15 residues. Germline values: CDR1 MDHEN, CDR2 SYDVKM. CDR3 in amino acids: CASSFRVLAVQTQYF. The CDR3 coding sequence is TGTGCCAGCAGTTTCCGAGTATTAGCGGTACAGACCCAGTACTTC.

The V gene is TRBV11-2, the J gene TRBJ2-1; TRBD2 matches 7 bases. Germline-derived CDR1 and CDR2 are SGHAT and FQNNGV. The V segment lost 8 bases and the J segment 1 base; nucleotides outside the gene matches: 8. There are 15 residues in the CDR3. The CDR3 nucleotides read TGTGCCAGCCACATCGGCGGGAGTTCCTACAATGAGCAGTTCTTC. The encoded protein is CASHIGGSSYNEQFF.

The CDR3 sequence: CASSPTGTGDGQPQHF. The CDR3 coding sequence is TGTGCCAGCAGTCCGACCGGGACAGGGGATGGTCAGCCCCAGCATTTT. The chain joins TRBV28 to TRBJ1-5; 10 bases agree with TRBD1. The CDR3 length is 16 residues. Losses at the gene ends were 5 bases for V and 6 bases for J; bases not matched to a gene: 10. CDR1 is MDHEN, CDR2 SYDVKM, per germline.

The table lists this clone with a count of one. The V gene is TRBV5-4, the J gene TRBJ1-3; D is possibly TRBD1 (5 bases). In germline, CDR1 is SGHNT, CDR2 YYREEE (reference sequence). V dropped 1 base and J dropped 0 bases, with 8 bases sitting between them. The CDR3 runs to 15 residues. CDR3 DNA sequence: TGTGCCAGCAGCTTGTCGGGGGACTCTGGAAACACCATATATTTT. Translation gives CASSLSGDSGNTIYF.

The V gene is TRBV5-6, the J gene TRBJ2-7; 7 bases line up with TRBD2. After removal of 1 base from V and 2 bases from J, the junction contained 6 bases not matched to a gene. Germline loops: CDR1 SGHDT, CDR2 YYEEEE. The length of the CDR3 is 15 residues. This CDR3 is CASSLRPREAYEQYF. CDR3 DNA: TGTGCCAGCAGCTTGCGTCCCCGGGAGGCCTACGAGCAGTACTTC.

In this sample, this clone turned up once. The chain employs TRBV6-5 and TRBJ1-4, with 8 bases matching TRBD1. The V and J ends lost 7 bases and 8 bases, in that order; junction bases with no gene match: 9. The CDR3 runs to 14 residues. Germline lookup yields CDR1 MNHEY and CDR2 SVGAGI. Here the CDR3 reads CASKLGQGGEKLFF. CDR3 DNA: TGTGCCAGCAAGCTAGGACAGGGTGGAGAAAAACTGTTTTTT.

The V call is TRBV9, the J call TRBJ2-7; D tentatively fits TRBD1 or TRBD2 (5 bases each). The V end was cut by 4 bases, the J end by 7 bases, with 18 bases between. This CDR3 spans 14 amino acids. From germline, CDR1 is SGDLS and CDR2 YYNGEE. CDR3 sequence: CASSPHEGLGEQYF. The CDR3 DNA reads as TGTGCCAGCAGCCCGCATGAGGGGCTGGGTGAGCAGTACTTC.

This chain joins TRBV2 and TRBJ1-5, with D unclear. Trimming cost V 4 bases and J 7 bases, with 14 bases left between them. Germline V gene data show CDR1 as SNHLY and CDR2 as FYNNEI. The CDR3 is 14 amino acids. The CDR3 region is CASSVEGKEQPQHF. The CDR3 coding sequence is TGTGCCAGCAGTGTGGAAGGGAAGGAACAGCCCCAGCATTTT.

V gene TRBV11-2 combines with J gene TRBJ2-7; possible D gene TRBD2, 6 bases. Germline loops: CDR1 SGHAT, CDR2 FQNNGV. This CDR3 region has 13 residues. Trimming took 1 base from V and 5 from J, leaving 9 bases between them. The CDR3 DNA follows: TGTGCCAGCAGCTTAGCGGGAGTCCACGAGCAGTACTTC. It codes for CASSLAGVHEQYF.

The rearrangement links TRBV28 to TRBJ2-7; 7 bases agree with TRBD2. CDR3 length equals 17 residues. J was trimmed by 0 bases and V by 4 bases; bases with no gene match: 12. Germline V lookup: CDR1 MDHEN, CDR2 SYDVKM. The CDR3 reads CASSSLNLREHSYEQYF. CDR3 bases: TGTGCCAGCAGTTCCCTTAATTTGCGGGAGCACTCCTACGAGCAGTACTTC. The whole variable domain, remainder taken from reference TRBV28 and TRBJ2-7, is DVKVTQSSRYLVKRTGEKVFLECVQDMDHENMFWYRQDPGLGLRLIYFSYDVKMKEKGDIPEGYSVSREKKERFSLILESASTNQTSMYLCASSSLNLREHSYEQYFGPGTRLTVT.

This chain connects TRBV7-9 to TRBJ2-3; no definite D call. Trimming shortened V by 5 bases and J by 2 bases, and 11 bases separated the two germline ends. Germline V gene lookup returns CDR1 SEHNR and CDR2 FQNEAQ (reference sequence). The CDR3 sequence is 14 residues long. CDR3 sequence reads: CASSPQIITDTQYF. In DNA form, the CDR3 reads TGTGCCAGCAGCCCACAGATCATCACAGATACGCAGTATTTT. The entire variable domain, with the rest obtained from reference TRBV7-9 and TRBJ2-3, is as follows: DTGVSQNPRHKITKRGQNVTFRCDPISEHNRLYWYRQTLGQGPEFLTYFQNEAQLEKSRLLSDRFSAERPKGSFSTLEIQRTEQGDSAMYLCASSPQIITDTQYFGPGTRLTVL.

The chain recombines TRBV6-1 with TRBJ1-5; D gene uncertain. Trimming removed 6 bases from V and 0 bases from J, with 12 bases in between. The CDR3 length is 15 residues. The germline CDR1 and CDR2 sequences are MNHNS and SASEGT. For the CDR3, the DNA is TGTGCCAGCAGGGCTGGACCCTATAGCAATCAGCCCCAGCATTTT. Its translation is CASRAGPYSNQPQHF.

This CDR3 reads CASKGQTNQPQHF. DNA of the CDR3: TGTGCCAGCAAGGGACAGACCAATCAGCCCCAGCATTTT. The chain links TRBV2 to TRBJ1-5, with TRBD1 matching 7 bases. Germline V gives CDR1 SNHLY, CDR2 FYNNEI. This CDR3 is built from 13 residues. The ends lost 7 bases at V and 3 bases at J; junction bases unmatched: 3.

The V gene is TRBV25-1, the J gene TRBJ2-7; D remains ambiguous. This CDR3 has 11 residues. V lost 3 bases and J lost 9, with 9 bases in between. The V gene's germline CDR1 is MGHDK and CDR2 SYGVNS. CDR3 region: CASSEAAGQYF. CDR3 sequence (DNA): TGTGCCAGCAGTGAGGCGGCAGGGCAGTACTTC.

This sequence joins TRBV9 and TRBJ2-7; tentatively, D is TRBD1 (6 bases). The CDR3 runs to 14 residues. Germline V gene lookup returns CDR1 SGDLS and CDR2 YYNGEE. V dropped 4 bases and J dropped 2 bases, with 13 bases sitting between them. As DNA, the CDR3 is TGTGCCAGCAGCAGAGCGACAGGAACCTACGAGCAGTACTTC. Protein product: CASSRATGTYEQYF.

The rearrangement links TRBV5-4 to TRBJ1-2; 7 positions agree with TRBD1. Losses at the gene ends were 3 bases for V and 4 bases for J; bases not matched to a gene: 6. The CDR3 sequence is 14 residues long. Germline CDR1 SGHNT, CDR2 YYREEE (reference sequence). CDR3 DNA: TGTGCCAGCAGCTGGGACAGCGGGGTCTATGGCTACACCTTC. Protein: CASSWDSGVYGYTF. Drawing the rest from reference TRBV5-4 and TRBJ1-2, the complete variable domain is ETGVTQSPTHLIKTRGQQVTLRCSSQSGHNTVSWYQQALGQGPQFIFQYYREEENGRGNFPPRFSGLQFPNYSSELNVNALELDDSALYLCASSWDSGVYGYTFGSGTRLTVV.

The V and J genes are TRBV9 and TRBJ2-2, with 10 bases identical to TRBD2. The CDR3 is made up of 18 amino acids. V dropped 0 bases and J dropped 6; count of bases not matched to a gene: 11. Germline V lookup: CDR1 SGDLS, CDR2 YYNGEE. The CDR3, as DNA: TGTGCCAGCAGCGTAGATAGGTCTAGCGGGAGTCTTGCCGGGGAGCTGTTTTTT. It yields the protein CASSVDRSSGSLAGELFF.

This CDR3 reads CASSWDRGNIQYF. The CDR3, as DNA: TGCGCCAGCAGCTGGGACAGGGGAAACATTCAGTACTTC. J is TRBJ2-4 and V is TRBV5-1; 10 bases align to TRBD1. V lost 3 bases, J lost 6 bases, and 0 bases stayed unmatched. Germline CDR1 SGHRS, CDR2 YFSETQ. The CDR3 spans 13 residues.

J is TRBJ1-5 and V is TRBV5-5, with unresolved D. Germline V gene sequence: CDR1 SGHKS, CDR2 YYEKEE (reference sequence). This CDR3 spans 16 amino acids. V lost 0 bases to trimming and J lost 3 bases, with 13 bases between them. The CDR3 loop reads CASSLDPRPLNQPQHF. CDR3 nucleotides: TGTGCCAGCAGCTTGGATCCGAGACCCCTCAATCAGCCCCAGCATTTT.

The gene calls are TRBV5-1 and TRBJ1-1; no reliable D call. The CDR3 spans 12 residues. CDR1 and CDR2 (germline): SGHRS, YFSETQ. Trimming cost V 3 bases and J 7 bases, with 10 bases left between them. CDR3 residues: CASSSTHFEAFF. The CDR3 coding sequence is TGCGCCAGCAGCTCAACCCATTTTGAAGCTTTCTTT. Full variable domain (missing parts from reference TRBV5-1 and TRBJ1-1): KAGVTQTPRYLIKTRGQQVTLSCSPISGHRSVSWYQQTPGQGLQFLFEYFSETQRNKGNFPGRFSGRQFSNSRSEMNVSTLELGDSALYLCASSSTHFEAFFGQGTRLTVV.

DNA for the CDR3: TGTGCCAGCAGTGAAAGACCCAGGTCGGGGAATCAGCCCCAGCATTTT. Its protein product is CASSERPRSGNQPQHF. V usage is TRBV6-1 and J usage is TRBJ1-5; unclear D gene. This CDR3 has 16 amino acids. The germline V and J ends were trimmed by 2 bases and 4 bases, with 15 bases remaining between them. CDR1 and CDR2 (germline): MNHNS, SASEGT.

The CDR3 here is CASSLIPRSSYNEQFF. Written as DNA, the CDR3 is TGTGCCAGCTCATTAATTCCCAGGAGCTCCTACAATGAGCAGTTCTTC. This chain uses TRBV18 with TRBJ2-1; D gene ambiguous. The CDR3 is made up of 16 amino acids. V lost 5 bases to trimming and J lost 0 bases, with 14 bases between them. CDR1 is KGHSH and CDR2 is LQKENI in the germline V gene.